The 25 T cell receptor beta chains in this list originate from one sample, sequenced in a study of blood T cell repertoires in COVID-19. Profiled with immunoSEQ multiplex PCR; TCRdb holds only in-frame clones, not every one. In the table there are some 260,000 clones, around 82% of which are singletons. Sequenced material: peripheral blood. The receptors shown here come from a woman older than 75 with active or convalescent COVID-19.

V and J are TRBV6-5 and TRBJ1-4; D is uncertain. Germline loops: CDR1 MNHEY, CDR2 SVGAGI. The CDR3 is made up of 15 amino acids. The V end was cut by 2 bases, the J end by 2 bases, with 9 bases between. The DNA of the CDR3 is TGTGCCAGCAGTTACACGGTTATCACTAATGAAAAACTGTTTTTT. Translating gives CASSYTVITNEKLFF.

The chain uses TRBV18 and TRBJ1-5; 8 nucleotides align to TRBD1. The germline V gene has CDR1 KGHSH and CDR2 LQKENI. The V gene end was trimmed by 2 bases and the J gene end by 4 bases; junction bases not matched to a gene: 7. The CDR3 contains 16 residues. The CDR3 sequence is CASSPFGQGTNQPQHF. CDR3 sequence (DNA): TGTGCCAGCTCACCATTTGGACAGGGAACTAATCAGCCCCAGCATTTT.

The chain is built from TRBV6-1 and TRBJ2-1; 10 bases are a match to TRBD2. V shed 2 bases and J 7 bases; nucleotides not matched to a gene: 11. This CDR3 has 17 amino acids. Germline lookup yields CDR1 MNHNS and CDR2 SASEGT. The CDR3 sequence is CASSEMFRSGGGNEQFF. The DNA of the CDR3 is TGTGCCAGCAGTGAAATGTTCCGGAGCGGGGGGGGTAATGAGCAGTTCTTC.

The CDR3: CASSILGQGRETQYF. The CDR3 nucleotides read TGTGCCAGTAGTATACTGGGACAGGGTAGGGAGACCCAGTACTTC. The chain couples TRBV19 to TRBJ2-5; 9 bases map to TRBD1. This CDR3 spans 15 amino acids. From germline, CDR1 is LNHDA and CDR2 SQIVND (reference sequence). V was clipped by 2 bases and J by 5 bases; unmatched bases: 6.

The chain recombines TRBV20-1 with TRBJ1-1; D not resolved. CDR1 is DFQATT and CDR2 is SNEGSKA in the germline V gene (reference sequence). This CDR3 region has 11 residues. V dropped 6 bases and J dropped 4 bases, with 9 bases sitting between them. The CDR3, as DNA: TGCAGTGCCCCCCTTTCCACTGAAGCTTTCTTT. This translates into CSAPLSTEAFF.

The CDR3 DNA sequence: TGTGCCATCAGTGGACAGGGTAGCCTCTACAATGAGCAGTTCTTC. It codes for CAISGQGSLYNEQFF. The chain is built from TRBV10-3 and TRBJ2-1, with 7 bases identical to TRBD1. The CDR3 spans 15 residues. Germline V lookup: CDR1 ENHRY, CDR2 SYGVKD. Unmatched junction bases numbered 6, after V lost 4 bases and J lost 3 bases.

This clone was picked up one time. The chain is built from TRBV6-6 and TRBJ2-3; no firm D call. The ends were cut back, 7 bases at V and 6 bases at J, with 14 bases in the middle. CDR3 size: 13 residues. The germline V gene encodes CDR1 MNHNY and CDR2 SVGAGI (reference sequence). CDR3 sequence (DNA): TGTGCCAGCATGACTCCTCGCCGGGATACGCAGTATTTT. Protein: CASMTPRRDTQYF.

Only a few counts were recorded for this clone. The V call is TRBV15, the J call TRBJ1-5; 7 bases align to TRBD1. This CDR3 spans 15 amino acids. Looked up from germline, CDR1 is LNHNV and CDR2 is YYDKDF (reference sequence). Trimming cost V 1 base and J 2 bases; bases outside gene matches: 2. The DNA for the CDR3 is TGTGCCACCAGCAGAGGTGGACAGGGCAATCAGCCCCAGCATTTT. This codes for CATSRGGQGNQPQHF.

This clone occurred once. The chain recombines TRBV2 with TRBJ2-7; D is possibly TRBD2 (6 bases). Germline CDR1 reads SNHLY; CDR2 reads FYNNEI. The CDR3 runs 18 residues. Trimming cost V 3 bases and J 5 bases, with 26 bases left between them. Here the CDR3 reads CASSEGRTTAGFLNEQYF. For the CDR3, the DNA is TGTGCCAGCAGTGAGGGCAGGACCACCGCGGGGTTCTTGAACGAGCAGTACTTC.

The chain has TRBV27 and TRBJ2-1; 16 nucleotides align to TRBD2. Germline CDR1 and CDR2: MNHEY and SMNVEV (reference sequence). CDR3 size: 17 residues. V was pared by 5 bases and J by 9 bases, with 10 bases of the junction left unmatched. For the CDR3, the DNA is TGTGCCAGCAGTACCCCGGGACTAGCGGGAGGGCCTGGTGAGCAGTTCTTC. Translation gives CASSTPGLAGGPGEQFF.

This rearrangement joins TRBV5-6 to TRBJ2-2; a possible D gene is TRBD1 (6 bases). CDR1 and CDR2 (germline): SGHDT, YYEEEE. The CDR3 extends over 15 amino acids. Trimming cost V 6 bases and J 2 bases, with 14 bases left between them. This CDR3 reads CASKPGHLNTGELFF. The CDR3 bases are TGTGCCAGCAAACCGGGACACCTTAACACCGGGGAGCTGTTTTTT.

The rearrangement uses TRBV6-1 and TRBJ1-6; D gene ambiguous. The CDR3 contains 15 residues. V gave up 6 bases and J gave up 5 bases, with 14 bases separating them. CDR1 and CDR2 (germline): MNHNS, SASEGT. The CDR3 spells CASRGPTPDNSPLHF. The CDR3 DNA reads TGTGCCAGCAGGGGTCCGACACCCGATAATTCACCCCTCCACTTT.

The rearrangement joins TRBV10-3 to TRBJ2-2; 7 bases line up with TRBD1. This CDR3 is built from 15 residues. Trimming took 6 bases from V and 4 from J; bases not matched to a gene: 8. Germline assignment: CDR1 ENHRY and CDR2 SYGVKD. The CDR3 coding sequence is TGTGCCATCAGAGACCCGGGACAGAGCACCGGGGAGCTGTTTTTT. It translates to CAIRDPGQSTGELFF.

This sequence joins TRBV28 and TRBJ1-5; TRBD1 aligns across 7 bases. With V trimmed by 10 bases and J by 0 bases, 6 bases remained unmatched. CDR3 size: 14 residues. Looked up from germline, CDR1 is MDHEN and CDR2 is SYDVKM. The CDR3, as DNA: TGTGCCACTTCCAGGGGGTATAGCAATCAGCCCCAGCATTTT. As protein: CATSRGYSNQPQHF. Full variable domain (missing parts from reference TRBV28 and TRBJ1-5): DVKVTQSSRYLVKRTGEKVFLECVQDMDHENMFWYRQDPGLGLRLIYFSYDVKMKEKGDIPEGYSVSREKKERFSLILESASTNQTSMYLCATSRGYSNQPQHFGDGTRLSIL.

The chain links TRBV6-5 to TRBJ2-1; the D is unclear. The CDR3 sequence is 14 residues long. The V and J ends lost 7 bases and 3 bases respectively, with 13 bases between them. Looked up from germline, CDR1 is MNHEY and CDR2 is SVGAGI. Written as DNA, the CDR3 is TGTGCCAGCAAGCACTACCCGAACTACAATGAGCAGTTCTTC. This encodes CASKHYPNYNEQFF.

In its sample, this clone was seen once. The chain employs TRBV6-5 and TRBJ2-3; 10 bases match TRBD2. The ends lost 1 base at V and 1 base at J; junction bases unmatched: 2. CDR1 is MNHEY and CDR2 is SVGAGI in the germline V gene. This CDR3 has 16 amino acids. CDR3 protein: CASSYFGLAGTDTQYF. The CDR3 DNA reads as TGTGCCAGCAGTTACTTCGGACTAGCGGGCACAGATACGCAGTATTTT.

The rearrangement links TRBV13 to TRBJ1-6; D is possibly TRBD1 (5 bases). Trimming removed 4 bases at V and 5 bases at J, with 18 bases between. The CDR3 has 17 residues. Per germline, CDR1 PRHDT and CDR2 FYEKMQ (reference sequence). The CDR3 region is CASSSRRLSGHNSPLHF. CDR3 nucleotides: TGTGCCAGCAGCTCCCGTCGGTTATCAGGGCATAATTCACCCCTCCACTTT. The entire variable domain, with the rest obtained from reference TRBV13 and TRBJ1-6, is as follows: AAGVIQSPRHLIKEKRETATLKCYPIPRHDTVYWYQQGPGQDPQFLISFYEKMQSDKGSIPDRFSAQQFSDYHSELNMSSLELGDSALYFCASSSRRLSGHNSPLHFGNGTRLTVT.

V gene TRBV6-5 combines with J gene TRBJ2-3, with a tentative D call TRBD2 (5 bases). The CDR3 length is 15 residues. Germline values: CDR1 MNHEY, CDR2 SVGAGI. The V end was cut by 7 bases, the J end by 0 bases, with 14 bases between. The CDR3 coding sequence is TGTGCCAGCATTCTCAGCGGAGTAAGCACAGATACGCAGTATTTT. This gives the protein CASILSGVSTDTQYF.

The chain recombines TRBV28 with TRBJ1-1; no reliable D call. Germline assignment: CDR1 MDHEN and CDR2 SYDVKM. Trimming pared 4 bases from V and 11 bases from J, leaving 8 bases between. The CDR3 is 10 residues long. The CDR3 spells CASSSPFAFF. The CDR3 DNA reads as TGTGCCAGCAGTTCCCCCTTTGCTTTCTTT. The full variable domain, completed using reference TRBV28 and TRBJ1-1, is DVKVTQSSRYLVKRTGEKVFLECVQDMDHENMFWYRQDPGLGLRLIYFSYDVKMKEKGDIPEGYSVSREKKERFSLILESASTNQTSMYLCASSSPFAFFGQGTRLTVV.

Only a few counts were recorded for this clone. This CDR3 is CASSAQQGPTGELFF. The CDR3 nucleotides read TGCGCCAGCAGTGCGCAACAGGGGCCTACCGGGGAGCTGTTTTTT. J is TRBJ2-2 and V is TRBV10-2; 7 nucleotides agree with TRBD1. Trimming took 4 bases from V and 5 from J; bases not matched to a gene: 7. The CDR3 is 15 amino acids. The germline V gene has CDR1 WSHSY and CDR2 SAAADI.

The rearrangement uses TRBV5-1 and TRBJ2-7; a weak D match, TRBD1 (6 bases). Trimming stripped 4 bases from V and 2 bases from J, with 16 bases between. Germline loops: CDR1 SGHRS, CDR2 YFSETQ. This CDR3 is built from 15 residues. The CDR3: CASSLDTGTTYEQYF. The CDR3 DNA sequence: TGCGCCAGCAGCCTGGATACCGGGACAACCTACGAGCAGTACTTC.

This clone was seen a handful of times. This chain connects TRBV24-1 to TRBJ1-5; no clear D gene. The germline V gene encodes CDR1 KGHDR and CDR2 SFDVKD. The CDR3 is 15 amino acids. The ends were cut back, 6 bases at V and 5 bases at J, with 16 bases in the middle. CDR3 bases: TGTGCCACCAGTAGCGGGGAGTCCCACTATCAGCCCCAGCATTTT. Residues: CATSSGESHYQPQHF.

CDR3 in amino acids: CASSLDQGAGETQYF. The CDR3 DNA follows: TGTGCCAGCAGCTTAGACCAGGGGGCGGGGGAGACCCAGTACTTC. This chain uses TRBV7-8 with TRBJ2-5, with 8 bases identical to TRBD1. The CDR3 is 15 amino acids. Germline V lookup: CDR1 SGHVS, CDR2 FQNEAQ. V lost 1 base to trimming and J lost 5 bases; unmatched junction nucleotides: 6.

J is TRBJ1-5 and V is TRBV28; 8 bases align to TRBD1. The junction had 2 bases not matched to a gene; V was cut back by 8 bases and J by 2 bases. The germline V gene has CDR1 MDHEN and CDR2 SYDVKM. The CDR3 runs to 13 residues. The CDR3: CASRQGRNQPQHF. The CDR3 nucleotides are TGTGCCAGCCGACAGGGGCGCAATCAGCCCCAGCATTTT.

This clone showed up just a few times. V usage is TRBV7-9 and J usage is TRBJ1-3; 11 nucleotides agree with TRBD1. J gave up 4 bases and V 5 bases, and 4 bases lay outside the gene matches. The CDR3 is 15 residues long. The germline V gene encodes CDR1 SEHNR and CDR2 FQNEAQ (reference sequence). The CDR3 loop reads CASSRTGGSGNTIYF. CDR3 nucleotide sequence: TGTGCCAGCAGCCGGACAGGGGGCTCCGGAAACACCATATATTTT.